Presented here are 11 T cell receptor beta chains from one specimen sequenced in a study of blood T cells in healthy people across ages. Together with a sample-barcoded 5' primer, a J-beta primer mix was included in a second PCR lasting roughly 6 to 12 cycles. One entry per CDR3 protein results from TCRdb running MiXCR on the 5' RACE reads. The sample shows 780,000 or so distinct CDR3 sequences, approximately 53% of them seen only once. The source material was blood. The source of these receptors is a man between 35 and 55 years old in good health.

The chain has TRBV7-9 and TRBJ2-7, with D tentatively TRBD2 (6 bases). CDR1 SEHNR and CDR2 FQNEAQ come from the germline V gene (reference sequence). Trimming pared 4 bases from V and 1 base from J, leaving 17 bases between. The CDR3 loop spans 16 amino acids. In DNA form, the CDR3 reads TGTGCCAGCAGCTCCGGACCGGGACTGGGATCCTACGAGCAGTACTTC. Translating it yields CASSSGPGLGSYEQYF.

The CDR3 is CASIPSRYQETQYF. The CDR3 DNA is TGTGCCAGCATTCCATCCAGATACCAAGAGACCCAGTACTTC. The rearrangement links TRBV7-9 to TRBJ2-5; D remains unclear. From germline, CDR1 is SEHNR and CDR2 FQNEAQ (reference sequence). The CDR3 spans 14 residues. Trimming took 7 bases from V and 0 from J, leaving 12 bases between them.

A few counts support this clonotype. The V gene is TRBV5-1, the J gene TRBJ2-3, with a possible D match to TRBD1 (5 bases). This CDR3 comprises 15 residues. In germline, CDR1 is SGHRS, CDR2 YFSETQ. Trimming removed 0 bases from V and 5 bases from J, with 13 bases in between. The CDR3 reads CASSLVSGSIDTQYF. CDR3 nucleotides: TGCGCCAGCAGCTTGGTTTCAGGGTCAATAGATACGCAGTATTTT.

The chain uses TRBV5-1 and TRBJ1-6; no definite D call. CDR1 and CDR2 (germline): SGHRS, YFSETQ. The CDR3 runs to 14 residues. With 4 bases removed from V and 10 bases from J, the gap between germline ends came to 15 bases. The CDR3 loop reads CASSVGPTESPLHF. The CDR3 coding sequence is TGCGCCAGCAGCGTGGGCCCAACGGAGTCACCCCTCCACTTT.

The chain couples TRBV29-1 to TRBJ2-1, with D maybe TRBD1 (6 bases). CDR1 and CDR2 from the germline V gene are SQVTM and ANQGSEA. Between the trimmed V and J ends, which lost 4 bases and 4 bases, there was a span of 17 bases. This CDR3 spans 15 amino acids. The CDR3 bases are TGCAGCGTTGGTGGATTGGGGACACATTACAATGAGCAGTTCTTC. Protein: CSVGGLGTHYNEQFF.

The genes are TRBV5-1 and TRBJ2-3; D is perhaps TRBD1 or TRBD2 (5 bases each). The germline V gene has CDR1 SGHRS and CDR2 YFSETQ. The CDR3 sequence is 15 residues long. Trimming took off 6 bases at V and 1 base at J, with 15 bases between the two ends. CDR3 sequence reads: CASTPVVGRTDTQYF. The CDR3 nucleotides read TGCGCCAGCACCCCGGTTGTGGGACGCACAGATACGCAGTATTTT.

In its sample, this clonotype was seen a few times. This chain connects TRBV7-3 to TRBJ2-7; 7 bases map to TRBD2. The J segment lost 6 bases and the V segment lost 4 bases, leaving 6 bases of the junction unmatched. The CDR3 contains 13 residues. From germline, CDR1 is SGHTA and CDR2 FQGTGA. CDR3 sequence reads: CASSSGLVGEQYF. In DNA, the CDR3 is TGTGCCAGCAGCTCTGGACTAGTTGGCGAGCAGTACTTC.

To note about this clonotype: A much bigger clone sits one base away, suggesting this may be a read error. This chain uses TRBV4-1 with TRBJ2-5; D is uncertain. The V and J ends lost 3 bases and 5 bases respectively, with 13 bases between them. Germline V lookup: CDR1 MGHRA, CDR2 YSYEKL. This CDR3 contains 14 residues. The CDR3 loop is CASSQSAVGETQYF. CDR3 sequence (DNA): TGCGCCAGCAGCCAGAGTGCGGTGGGCGAGACCCAGTACTTC.

The genes are TRBV10-2 and TRBJ1-2, with D possibly being TRBD1 (6 bases). Germline V CDR1 and CDR2: WSHSY, SAAADI. This CDR3 is 14 amino acids long. V was trimmed by 2 bases and J by 1 base, leaving 8 bases between them. CDR3: CASSENRVNYGYTF. CDR3 bases: TGCGCCAGCAGTGAGAACAGGGTTAACTATGGCTACACCTTC.

The chain is built from TRBV7-8 and TRBJ1-2, with 8 bases aligning to TRBD1. The CDR3 loop spans 14 amino acids. Germline CDR1 and CDR2: SGHVS and FQNEAQ. The trim removed 1 base at V and 8 bases at J, leaving 6 bases unmatched. The CDR3 loop reads CASSLGQGMRGYTF. As DNA, the CDR3 is TGTGCCAGCAGCTTAGGACAGGGGATGCGGGGCTACACCTTC. The variable domain in full, completed from reference TRBV7-8 and TRBJ1-2, reads GAGVSQSPRYKVAKRGQDVALRCDPISGHVSLFWYQQALGQGPEFLTYFQNEAQLDKSGLPSDRFFAERPEGSVSTLKIQRTQQEDSAVYLCASSLGQGMRGYTFGSGTRLTVV.

This clonotype was found a few times. J is TRBJ2-7 and V is TRBV20-1; TRBD2 matches at 9 bases. The CDR3 runs to 17 residues. Germline V gene data show CDR1 as DFQATT and CDR2 as SNEGSKA (reference sequence). The V segment lost 0 bases and the J segment 0 bases; nucleotides outside the gene matches: 9. CDR3 region: CSARDETSGWSSYEQYF. CDR3 DNA sequence: TGCAGTGCTAGAGATGAAACTAGCGGGTGGAGCTCCTACGAGCAGTACTTC.